The present T cell receptor (beta chain) was sequenced within a study of human T cells and chemical hapten exposure. Across the study: Application of 0.01% DPC to the upper back was done by patch test, with a reading at 6 days. Findings of the study overall: Significantly more large CDR3 similarity clusters arose among expanded TCRs than among controls.

Time point in this sample: patch test 2, 6 weeks after DPC sensitization. The treatment denotes: therapeutic diphenylcyclopropenone sensitization with weekly scalp DPC. Ten or more counts support this clonotype. Antigen unknown. The CDR3 is made up of 11 amino acids. Germline loops: CDR1 DFQATT, CDR2 SNEGSKA (reference sequence). The V gene lost 6 bases and the J gene lost 5 bases, with 8 bases spanning the gap. TCRdb re-called the RACE reads through MiXCR, storing one row per CDR3 protein. The data hold about 84,000 distinct CDR3 sequences, with 10% observed a single time. The chain joins TRBV20-1 to TRBJ2-1, with unresolved D. The material was whole blood, obtained in connection with sensitization to the hapten diphenylcyclopropenone (DPC). This TCR derives from a woman aged 45-60 years with alopecia areata. Some clones in this sample may be carry-over from other donors' samples. The CDR3 here is CSARRDNEQFF. Here the CDR3 DNA reads TGCAGTGCGAGACGAGACAATGAGCAGTTCTTC.